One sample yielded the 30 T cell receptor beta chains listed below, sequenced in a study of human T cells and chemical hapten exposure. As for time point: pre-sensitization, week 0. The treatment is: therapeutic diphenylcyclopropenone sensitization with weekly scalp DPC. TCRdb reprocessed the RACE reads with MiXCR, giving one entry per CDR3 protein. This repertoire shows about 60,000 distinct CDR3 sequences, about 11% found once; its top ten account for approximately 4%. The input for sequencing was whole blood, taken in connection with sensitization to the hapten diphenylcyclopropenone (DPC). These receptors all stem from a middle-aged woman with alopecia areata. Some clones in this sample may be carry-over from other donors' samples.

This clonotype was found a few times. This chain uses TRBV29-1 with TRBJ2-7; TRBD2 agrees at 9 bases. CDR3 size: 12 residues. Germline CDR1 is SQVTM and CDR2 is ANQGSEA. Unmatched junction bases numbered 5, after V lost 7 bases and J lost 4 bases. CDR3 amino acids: CSARTSAYEQYF. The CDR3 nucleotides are TGCAGCGCCCGGACTAGCGCGTACGAGCAGTACTTC.

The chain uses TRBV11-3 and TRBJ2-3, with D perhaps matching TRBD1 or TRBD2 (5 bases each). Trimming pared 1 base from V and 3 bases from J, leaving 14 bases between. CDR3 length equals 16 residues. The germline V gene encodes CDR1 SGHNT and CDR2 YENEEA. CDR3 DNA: TGTGCCAGCAGCTTAGGAGGGGCAGCTATAACAGATACGCAGTATTTT. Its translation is CASSLGGAAITDTQYF.

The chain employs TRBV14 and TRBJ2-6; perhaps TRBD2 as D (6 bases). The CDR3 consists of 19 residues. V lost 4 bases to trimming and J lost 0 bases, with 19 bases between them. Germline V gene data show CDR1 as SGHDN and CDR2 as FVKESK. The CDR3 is CASSPPLEGPFSGANVLTF. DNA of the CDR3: TGTGCCAGCAGCCCCCCGTTGGAGGGGCCTTTCTCTGGGGCCAACGTCCTGACTTTC.

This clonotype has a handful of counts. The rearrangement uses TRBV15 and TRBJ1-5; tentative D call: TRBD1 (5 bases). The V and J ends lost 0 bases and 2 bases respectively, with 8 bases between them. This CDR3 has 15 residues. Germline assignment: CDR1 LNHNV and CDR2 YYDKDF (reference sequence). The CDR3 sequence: CATSRDQGGNQPQHF. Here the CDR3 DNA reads TGTGCCACCAGCAGAGATCAAGGGGGCAATCAGCCCCAGCATTTT.

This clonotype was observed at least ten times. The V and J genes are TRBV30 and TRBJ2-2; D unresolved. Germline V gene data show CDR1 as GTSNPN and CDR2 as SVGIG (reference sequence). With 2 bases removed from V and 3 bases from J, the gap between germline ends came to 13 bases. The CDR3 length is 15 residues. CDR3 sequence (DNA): TGTGCCTGGAGTTCGTTCCAGACACACACCGGGGAGCTGTTTTTT. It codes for CAWSSFQTHTGELFF.

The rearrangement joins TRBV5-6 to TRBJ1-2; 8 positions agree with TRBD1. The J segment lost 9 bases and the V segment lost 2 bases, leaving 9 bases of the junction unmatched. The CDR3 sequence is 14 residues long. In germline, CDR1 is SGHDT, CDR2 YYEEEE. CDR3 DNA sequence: TGTGCCAGCAGCTTATTGGGACAGGTCTTGCGCTACACCTTC. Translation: CASSLLGQVLRYTF.

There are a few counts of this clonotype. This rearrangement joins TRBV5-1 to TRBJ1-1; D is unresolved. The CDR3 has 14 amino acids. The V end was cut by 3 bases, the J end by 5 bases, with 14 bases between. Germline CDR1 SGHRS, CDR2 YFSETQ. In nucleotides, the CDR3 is TGCGCCAGCAGCTCGGACGGTATGGGGACTGAAGCTTTCTTT. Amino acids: CASSSDGMGTEAFF.

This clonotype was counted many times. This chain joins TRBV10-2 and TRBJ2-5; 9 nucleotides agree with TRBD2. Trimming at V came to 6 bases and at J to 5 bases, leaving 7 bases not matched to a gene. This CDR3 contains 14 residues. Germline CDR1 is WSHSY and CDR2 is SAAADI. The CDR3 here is CASSISGGTETQYF. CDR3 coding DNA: TGCGCCAGCAGCATTAGCGGGGGAACGGAGACCCAGTACTTC.

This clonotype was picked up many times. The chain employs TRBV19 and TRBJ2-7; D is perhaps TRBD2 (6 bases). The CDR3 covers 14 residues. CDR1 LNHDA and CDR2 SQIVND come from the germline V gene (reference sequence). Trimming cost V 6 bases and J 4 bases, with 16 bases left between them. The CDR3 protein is CASSPGGSYYEQYF. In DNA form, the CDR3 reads TGTGCCAGTAGCCCTGGGGGGTCATATTACGAGCAGTACTTC. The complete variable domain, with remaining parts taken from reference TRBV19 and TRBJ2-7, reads DGGITQSPKYLFRKEGQNVTLSCEQNLNHDAMYWYRQDPGQGLRLIYYSQIVNDFQKGDIAEGYSVSREKKESFPLTVTSAQKNPTAFYLCASSPGGSYYEQYFGPGTRLTVT.

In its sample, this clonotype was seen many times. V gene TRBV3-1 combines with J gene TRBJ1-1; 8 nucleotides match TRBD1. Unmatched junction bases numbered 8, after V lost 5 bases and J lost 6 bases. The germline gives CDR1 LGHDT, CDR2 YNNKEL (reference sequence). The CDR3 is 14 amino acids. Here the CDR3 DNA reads TGTGCCAGCAGCTTCCGGACAGGGCTCTCTGAAGCTTTCTTT. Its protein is CASSFRTGLSEAFF.

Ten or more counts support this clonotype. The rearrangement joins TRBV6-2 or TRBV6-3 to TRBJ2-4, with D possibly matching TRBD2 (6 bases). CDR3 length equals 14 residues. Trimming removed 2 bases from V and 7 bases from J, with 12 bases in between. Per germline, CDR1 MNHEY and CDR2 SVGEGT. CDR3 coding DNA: TGTGCCAGCAGTTACCGGGAAGGAGGGAACATTCAGTACTTC. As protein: CASSYREGGNIQYF.

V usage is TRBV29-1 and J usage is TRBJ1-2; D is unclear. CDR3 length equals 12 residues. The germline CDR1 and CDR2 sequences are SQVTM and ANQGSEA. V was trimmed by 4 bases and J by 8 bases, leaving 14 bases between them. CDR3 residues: CSVGGLLQGYTF. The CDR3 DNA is TGCAGCGTTGGCGGCCTTTTACAAGGCTACACCTTC. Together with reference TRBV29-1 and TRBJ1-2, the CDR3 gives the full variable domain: SAVISQKPSRDICQRGTSLTIQCQVDSQVTMMFWYRQQPGQSLTLIATANQGSEATYESGFVIDKFPISRPNLTFSTLTVSNMSPEDSSIYLCSVGGLLQGYTFGSGTRLTVV.

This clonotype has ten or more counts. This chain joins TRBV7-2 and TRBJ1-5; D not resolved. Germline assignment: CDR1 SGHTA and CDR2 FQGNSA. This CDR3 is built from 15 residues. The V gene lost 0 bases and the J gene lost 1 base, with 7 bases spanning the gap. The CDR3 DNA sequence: TGTGCCAGCAGCTTAGCGGGCAGGAGCAATCAGCCCCAGCATTTT. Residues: CASSLAGRSNQPQHF.

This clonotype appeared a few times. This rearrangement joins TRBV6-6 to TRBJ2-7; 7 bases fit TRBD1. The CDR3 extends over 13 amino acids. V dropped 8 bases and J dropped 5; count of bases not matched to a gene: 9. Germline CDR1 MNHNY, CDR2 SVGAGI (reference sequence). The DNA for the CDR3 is TGTGCCAGCGATAGGACAGGAATGCACGAGCAGTACTTC. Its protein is CASDRTGMHEQYF.

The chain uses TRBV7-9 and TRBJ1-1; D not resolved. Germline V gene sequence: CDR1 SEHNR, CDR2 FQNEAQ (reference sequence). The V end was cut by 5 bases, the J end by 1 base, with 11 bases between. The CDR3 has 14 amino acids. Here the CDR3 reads CASSADGRNTEAFF. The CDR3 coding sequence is TGTGCCAGCAGCGCGGACGGGAGGAACACTGAAGCTTTCTTT.

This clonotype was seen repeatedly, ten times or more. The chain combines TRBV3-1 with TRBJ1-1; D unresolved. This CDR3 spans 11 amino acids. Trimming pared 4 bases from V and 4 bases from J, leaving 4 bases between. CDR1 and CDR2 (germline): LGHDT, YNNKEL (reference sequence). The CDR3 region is CASSRTTEAFF. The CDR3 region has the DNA TGTGCCAGCAGCCGCACCACTGAAGCTTTCTTT.

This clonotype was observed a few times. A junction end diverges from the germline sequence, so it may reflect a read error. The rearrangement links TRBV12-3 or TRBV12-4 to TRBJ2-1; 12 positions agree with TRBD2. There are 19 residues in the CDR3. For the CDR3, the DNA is TGTGCCAGCACTTTAAGAGGGCTAGCGGGAGGGACCCCCTACAATGAGCAGTTCTTC. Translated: CASTLRGLAGGTPYNEQFF.

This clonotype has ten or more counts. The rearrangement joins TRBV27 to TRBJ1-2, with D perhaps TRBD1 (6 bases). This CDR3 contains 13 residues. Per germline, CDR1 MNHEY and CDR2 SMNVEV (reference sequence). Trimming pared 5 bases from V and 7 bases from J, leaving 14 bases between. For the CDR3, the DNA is TGTGCCAGCAGTGGTTCAGGGGTCCCTGGCTACACCTTC. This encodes CASSGSGVPGYTF.

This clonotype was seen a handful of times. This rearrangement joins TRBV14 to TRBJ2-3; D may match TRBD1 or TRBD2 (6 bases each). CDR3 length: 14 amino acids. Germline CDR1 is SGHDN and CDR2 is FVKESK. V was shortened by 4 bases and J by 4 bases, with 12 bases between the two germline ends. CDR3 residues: CASSRWGAADTQYF. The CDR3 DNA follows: TGTGCCAGCAGCCGGTGGGGGGCCGCAGATACGCAGTATTTT.

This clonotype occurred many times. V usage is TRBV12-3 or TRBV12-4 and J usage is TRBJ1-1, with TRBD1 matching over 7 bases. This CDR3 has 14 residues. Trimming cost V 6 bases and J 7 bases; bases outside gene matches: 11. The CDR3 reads CASSPRQGIGEAFF. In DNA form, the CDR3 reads TGTGCCAGCAGCCCCCGACAGGGAATAGGTGAAGCTTTCTTT.

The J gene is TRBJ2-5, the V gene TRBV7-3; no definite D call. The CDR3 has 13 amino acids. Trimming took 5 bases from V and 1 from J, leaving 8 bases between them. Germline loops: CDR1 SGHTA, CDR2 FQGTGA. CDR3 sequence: CASSPRTQETQYF. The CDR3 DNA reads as TGTGCCAGCAGCCCCCGGACCCAAGAGACCCAGTACTTC.

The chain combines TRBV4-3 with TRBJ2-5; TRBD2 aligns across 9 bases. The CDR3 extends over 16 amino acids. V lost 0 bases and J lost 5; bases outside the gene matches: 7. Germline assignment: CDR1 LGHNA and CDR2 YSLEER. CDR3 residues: CASSQDKASGVETQYF. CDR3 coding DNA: TGCGCCAGCAGCCAAGATAAGGCTAGCGGGGTTGAGACCCAGTACTTC.

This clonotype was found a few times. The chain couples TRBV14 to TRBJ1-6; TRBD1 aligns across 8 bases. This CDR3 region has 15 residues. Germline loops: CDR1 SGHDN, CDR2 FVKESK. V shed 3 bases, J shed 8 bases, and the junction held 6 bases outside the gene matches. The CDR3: CASSHLTGDHSPLHF. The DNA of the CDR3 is TGTGCCAGCAGCCACCTGACAGGGGATCATTCACCCCTCCACTTT.

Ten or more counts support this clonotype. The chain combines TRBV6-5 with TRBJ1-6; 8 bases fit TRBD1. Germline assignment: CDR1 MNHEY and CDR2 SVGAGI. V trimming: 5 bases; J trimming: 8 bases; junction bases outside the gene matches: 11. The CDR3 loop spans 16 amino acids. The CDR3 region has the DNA TGTGCCAGCAGTCCGGACAGGGCGTATTGGGATTCACCCCTCCACTTT. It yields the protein CASSPDRAYWDSPLHF.

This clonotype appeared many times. CDR3 sequence reads: CASNLGARRVHSLHEQYF. The DNA for the CDR3 is TGTGCCAGCAACCTAGGGGCTAGGCGCGTCCATAGTTTGCACGAGCAGTACTTC. This rearrangement joins TRBV7-2 to TRBJ2-7, with D perhaps matching TRBD1 (5 bases). V lost 7 bases and J 5 bases, leaving 30 bases between the germline ends. This CDR3 region has 18 residues. Germline loops: CDR1 SGHTA, CDR2 FQGNSA.

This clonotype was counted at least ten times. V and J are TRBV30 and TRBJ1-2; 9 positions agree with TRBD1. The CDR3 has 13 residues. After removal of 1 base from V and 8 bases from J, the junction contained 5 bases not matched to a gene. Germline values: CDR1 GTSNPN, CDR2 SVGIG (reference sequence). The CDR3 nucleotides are TGTGCCTGGAGTGCCGGGACAGGGACCGGCTACACCTTC. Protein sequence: CAWSAGTGTGYTF.

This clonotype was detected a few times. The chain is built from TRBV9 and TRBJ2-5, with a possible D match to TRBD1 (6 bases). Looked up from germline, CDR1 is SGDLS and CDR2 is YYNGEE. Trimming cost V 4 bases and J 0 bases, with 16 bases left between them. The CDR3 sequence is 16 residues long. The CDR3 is CASSTPATGNQETQYF. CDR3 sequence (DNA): TGTGCCAGCAGCACGCCCGCGACAGGAAACCAAGAGACCCAGTACTTC.

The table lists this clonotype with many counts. Here the CDR3 DNA reads TGTGCCAGCAGCCCCTTACGAGAACTCTACGAGCAGTACTTC. Translating gives CASSPLRELYEQYF. The chain recombines TRBV7-6 with TRBJ2-7, with D unresolved. The CDR3 spans 14 residues. V gave up 5 bases and J gave up 3 bases, with 14 bases separating them. CDR1 and CDR2 (germline): SGHVS, FNYEAQ.

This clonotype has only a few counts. CDR3 sequence: CAITRGTGDLGQFF. CDR3 sequence (DNA): TGTGCCATCACCCGAGGGACAGGGGATCTAGGGCAGTTCTTC. The chain uses TRBV10-3 and TRBJ2-1, with 10 positions matching TRBD1. Germline V CDR1 and CDR2: ENHRY, SYGVKD. J lost 12 bases, V lost 7 bases, and 12 bases had no gene match. The CDR3 totals 14 residues.

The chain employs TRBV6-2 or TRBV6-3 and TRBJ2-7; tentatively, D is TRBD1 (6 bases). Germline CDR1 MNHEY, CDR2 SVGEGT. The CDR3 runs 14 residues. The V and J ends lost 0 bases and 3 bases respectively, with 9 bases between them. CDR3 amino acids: CASSYSRGIYEQYF. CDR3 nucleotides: TGTGCCAGCAGTTACTCGAGGGGGATCTACGAGCAGTACTTC.